One T cell receptor (beta chain) is described in this entry. What it recognizes is unknown. Clones were sequenced by immunoSEQ multiplex PCR, and TCRdb holds only the in-frame ones, with some missing. The sample yields 15,000 to 20,000 clones, approximately 80% seen once. The data were obtained in a study of lymphopenia after photon versus proton radiotherapy. Study-wide points: Proton therapy kept repertoires fairly stable, unlike photons, which gained effector/memory cells.

Germline V lookup: CDR1 SEHNR, CDR2 FQNEAQ (reference sequence). This CDR3 is built from 12 residues. V was pared by 1 base and J by 7 bases, with 7 bases between. This chain joins TRBV7-9 and TRBJ1-1; no definite D call. The source material was peripheral blood, sampled from a patient treated with proton-based radiotherapy. This receptor was taken from a man in his 70s with pancreatic cancer. The CDR3 nucleotides are TGTGCCAGCAGCTTAGTAAGGTTTGAAGCTTTCTTT. Amino acids: CASSLVRFEAFF.